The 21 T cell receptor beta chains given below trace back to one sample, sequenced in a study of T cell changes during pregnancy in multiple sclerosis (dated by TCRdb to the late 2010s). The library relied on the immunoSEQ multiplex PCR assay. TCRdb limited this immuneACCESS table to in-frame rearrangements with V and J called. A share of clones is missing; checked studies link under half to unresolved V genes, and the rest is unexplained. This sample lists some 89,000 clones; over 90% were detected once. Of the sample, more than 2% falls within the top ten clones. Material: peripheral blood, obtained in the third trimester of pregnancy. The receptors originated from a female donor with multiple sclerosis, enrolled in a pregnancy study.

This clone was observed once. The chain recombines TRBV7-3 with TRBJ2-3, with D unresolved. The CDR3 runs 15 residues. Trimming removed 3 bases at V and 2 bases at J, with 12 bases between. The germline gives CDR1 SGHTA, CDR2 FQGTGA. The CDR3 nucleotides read TGTGCCAGCAGCTTGGGCCCTACCCTCACAGATACGCAGTATTTT. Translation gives CASSLGPTLTDTQYF.

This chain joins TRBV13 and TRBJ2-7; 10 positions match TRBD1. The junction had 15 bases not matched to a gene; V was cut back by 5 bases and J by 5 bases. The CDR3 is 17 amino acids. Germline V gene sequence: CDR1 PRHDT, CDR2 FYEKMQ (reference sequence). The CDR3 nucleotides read TGTGCCAGCAGCCCTGGGGGGGGAAGACAGGGGGCCGACGAGCAGTACTTC. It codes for CASSPGGGRQGADEQYF.

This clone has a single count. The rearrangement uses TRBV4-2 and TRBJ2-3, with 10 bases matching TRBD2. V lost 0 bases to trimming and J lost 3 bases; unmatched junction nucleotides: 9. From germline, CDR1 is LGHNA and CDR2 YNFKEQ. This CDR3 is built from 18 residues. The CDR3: CASSQEATPGLATDTQYF. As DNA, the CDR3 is TGTGCCAGCAGCCAAGAGGCCACTCCGGGACTAGCGACAGATACGCAGTATTTT.

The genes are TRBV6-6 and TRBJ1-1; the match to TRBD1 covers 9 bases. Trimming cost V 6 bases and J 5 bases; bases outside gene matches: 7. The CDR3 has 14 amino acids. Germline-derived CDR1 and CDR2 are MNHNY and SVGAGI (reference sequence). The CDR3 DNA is TGTGCCAGCAGACCCACAGGGGGCGGTACTGAAGCTTTCTTT. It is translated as CASRPTGGGTEAFF.

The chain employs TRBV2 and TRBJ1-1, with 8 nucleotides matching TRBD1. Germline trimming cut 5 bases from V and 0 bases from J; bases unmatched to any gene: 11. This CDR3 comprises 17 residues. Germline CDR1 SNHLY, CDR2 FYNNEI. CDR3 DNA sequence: TGTGCCAGCAGTAGTACCCCACCGGGACAGGTGAACACTGAAGCTTTCTTT. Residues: CASSSTPPGQVNTEAFF.

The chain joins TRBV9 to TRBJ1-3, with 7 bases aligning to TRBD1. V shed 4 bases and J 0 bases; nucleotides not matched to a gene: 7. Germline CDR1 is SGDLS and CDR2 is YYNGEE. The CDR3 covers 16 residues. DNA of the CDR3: TGTGCCAGCAGCATCGGACAGGCAGTCTCTGGAAACACCATATATTTT. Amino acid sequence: CASSIGQAVSGNTIYF.

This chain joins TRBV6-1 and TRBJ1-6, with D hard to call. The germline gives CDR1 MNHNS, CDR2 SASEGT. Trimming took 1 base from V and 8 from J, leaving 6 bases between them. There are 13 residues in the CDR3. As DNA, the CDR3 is TGTGCCAGCAGTGAAGTCGGGGATTCACCCCTCCACTTT. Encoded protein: CASSEVGDSPLHF.

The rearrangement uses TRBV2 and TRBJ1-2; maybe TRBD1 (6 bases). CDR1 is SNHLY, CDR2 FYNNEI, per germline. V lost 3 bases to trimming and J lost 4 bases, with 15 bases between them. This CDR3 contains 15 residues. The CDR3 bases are TGTGCCAGCAGTGAGCCATCGAGGACAGCCTATGGCTACACCTTC. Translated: CASSEPSRTAYGYTF.

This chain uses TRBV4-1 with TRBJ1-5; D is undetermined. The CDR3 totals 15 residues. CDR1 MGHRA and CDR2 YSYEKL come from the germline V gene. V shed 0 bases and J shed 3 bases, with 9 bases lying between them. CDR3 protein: CASSQESGPNQPQHF. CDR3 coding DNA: TGCGCCAGCAGCCAAGAAAGTGGGCCCAATCAGCCCCAGCATTTT.

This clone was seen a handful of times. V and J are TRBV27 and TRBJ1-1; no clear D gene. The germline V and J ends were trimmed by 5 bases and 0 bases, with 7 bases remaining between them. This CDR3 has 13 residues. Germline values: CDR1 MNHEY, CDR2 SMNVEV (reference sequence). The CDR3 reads CASSLIVNTEAFF. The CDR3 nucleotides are TGTGCCAGCAGTCTAATCGTGAACACTGAAGCTTTCTTT.

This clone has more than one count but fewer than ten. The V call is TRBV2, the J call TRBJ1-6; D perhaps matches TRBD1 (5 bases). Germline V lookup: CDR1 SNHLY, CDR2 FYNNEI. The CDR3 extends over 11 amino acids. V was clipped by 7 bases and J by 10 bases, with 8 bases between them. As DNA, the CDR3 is TGTGCCAGCAATGGGGGGTCACCCCTCCACTTT. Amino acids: CASNGGSPLHF.

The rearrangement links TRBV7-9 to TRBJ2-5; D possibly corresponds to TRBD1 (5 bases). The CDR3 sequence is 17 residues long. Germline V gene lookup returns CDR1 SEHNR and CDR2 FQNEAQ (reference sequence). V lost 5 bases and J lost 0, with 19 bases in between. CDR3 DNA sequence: TGTGCCAGCAGCCCCTTCACCCCCGGACACCACCAAGAGACCCAGTACTTC. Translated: CASSPFTPGHHQETQYF.

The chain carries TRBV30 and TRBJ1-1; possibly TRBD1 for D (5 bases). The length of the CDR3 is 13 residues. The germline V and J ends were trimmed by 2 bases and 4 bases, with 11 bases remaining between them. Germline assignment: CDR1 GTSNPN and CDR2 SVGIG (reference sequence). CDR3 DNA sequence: TGTGCCTGGAGTCTTAGACAGAGCACTGAAGCTTTCTTT. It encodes CAWSLRQSTEAFF.

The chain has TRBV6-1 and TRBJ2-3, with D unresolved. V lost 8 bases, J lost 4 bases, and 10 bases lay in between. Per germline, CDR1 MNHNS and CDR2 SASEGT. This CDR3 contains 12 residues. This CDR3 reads CASGLFPDTQYF. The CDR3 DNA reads TGTGCCAGCGGTCTATTCCCAGATACGCAGTATTTT.

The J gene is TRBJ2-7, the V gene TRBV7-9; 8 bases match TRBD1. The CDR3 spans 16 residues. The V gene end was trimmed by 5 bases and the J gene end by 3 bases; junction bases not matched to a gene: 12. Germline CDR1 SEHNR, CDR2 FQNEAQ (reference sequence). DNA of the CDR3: TGTGCCAGCAGCCACGGAGACCCCGGGACAGGCTACGAGCAGTACTTC. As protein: CASSHGDPGTGYEQYF.

DNA for the CDR3: TGTGCCAGCAGCCAAGCCAAGGGACAGATCTCTGGAAACACCATATATTTT. This codes for CASSQAKGQISGNTIYF. J is TRBJ1-3 and V is TRBV4-2; TRBD1 agrees at 7 bases. CDR1 and CDR2 from the germline V gene are LGHNA and YNFKEQ. CDR3 length: 17 residues. J gave up 0 bases and V 1 base, and 6 bases lay outside the gene matches.

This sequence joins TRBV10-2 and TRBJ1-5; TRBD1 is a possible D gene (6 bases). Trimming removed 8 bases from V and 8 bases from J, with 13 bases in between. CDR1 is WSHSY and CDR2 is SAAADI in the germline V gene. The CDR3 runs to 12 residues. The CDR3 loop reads CASCPPGEPQHF. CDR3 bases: TGCGCCAGCTGTCCCCCAGGGGAGCCCCAGCATTTT.

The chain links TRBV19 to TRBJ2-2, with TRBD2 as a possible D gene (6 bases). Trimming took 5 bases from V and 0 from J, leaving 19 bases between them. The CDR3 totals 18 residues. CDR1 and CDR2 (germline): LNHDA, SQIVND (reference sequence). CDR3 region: CASSPSPLAVTNTGELFF. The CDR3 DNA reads TGTGCCAGTAGTCCTTCCCCGTTAGCGGTTACGAACACCGGGGAGCTGTTTTTT. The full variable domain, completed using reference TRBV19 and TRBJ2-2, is DGGITQSPKYLFRKEGQNVTLSCEQNLNHDAMYWYRQDPGQGLRLIYYSQIVNDFQKGDIAEGYSVSREKKESFPLTVTSAQKNPTAFYLCASSPSPLAVTNTGELFFGEGSRLTVL.

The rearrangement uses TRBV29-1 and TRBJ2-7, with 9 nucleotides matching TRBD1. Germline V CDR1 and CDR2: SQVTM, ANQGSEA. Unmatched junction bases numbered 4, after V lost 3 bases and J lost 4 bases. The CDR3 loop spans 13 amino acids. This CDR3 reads CSVEPGTGYEQYF. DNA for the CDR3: TGCAGCGTTGAGCCCGGGACAGGGTACGAGCAGTACTTC.

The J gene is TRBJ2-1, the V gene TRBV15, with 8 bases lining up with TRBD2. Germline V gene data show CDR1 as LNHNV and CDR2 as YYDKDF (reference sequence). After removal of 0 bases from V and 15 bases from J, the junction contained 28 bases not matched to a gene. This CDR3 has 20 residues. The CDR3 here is CATSRDGRAWRGLEGRGLFF. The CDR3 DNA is TGTGCCACCAGCAGAGATGGCAGAGCGTGGAGGGGACTAGAGGGGAGAGGGCTGTTCTTC.

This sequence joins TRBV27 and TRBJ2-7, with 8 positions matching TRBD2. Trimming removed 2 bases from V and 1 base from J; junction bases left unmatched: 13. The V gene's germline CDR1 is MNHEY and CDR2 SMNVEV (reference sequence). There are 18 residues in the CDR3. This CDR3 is CASSLEGPGLAVSYEQYF. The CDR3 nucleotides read TGTGCCAGCAGTTTAGAGGGTCCCGGACTAGCAGTTTCCTACGAGCAGTACTTC.